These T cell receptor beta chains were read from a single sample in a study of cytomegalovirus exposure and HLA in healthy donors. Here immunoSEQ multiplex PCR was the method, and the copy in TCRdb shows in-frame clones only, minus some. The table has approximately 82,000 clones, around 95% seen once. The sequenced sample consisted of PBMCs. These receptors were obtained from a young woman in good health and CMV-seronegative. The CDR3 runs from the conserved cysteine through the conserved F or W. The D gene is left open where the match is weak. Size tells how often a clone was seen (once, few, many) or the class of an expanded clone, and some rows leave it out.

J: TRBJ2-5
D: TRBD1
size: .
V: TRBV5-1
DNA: TGCGCCAGCAGCCACCCCCGGGACAGGGGACAAGAGACCCAGTACTTC
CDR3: CASSHPRDRGQETQYF

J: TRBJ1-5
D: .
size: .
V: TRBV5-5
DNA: TGTGCCAGCAGCTTGTTGCAGGGACCCCAGCATTTT
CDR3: CASSLLQGPQHF

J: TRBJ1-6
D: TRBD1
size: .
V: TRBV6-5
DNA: TGTGCCAGCAGTTACCAGGACAGGGTCGATTCACCCCTCCACTTT
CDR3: CASSYQDRVDSPLHF

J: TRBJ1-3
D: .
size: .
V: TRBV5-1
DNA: TGCGCCAGCAGCCTTGCATCGCCGGGGGGAAACACCATATATTTT
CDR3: CASSLASPGGNTIYF

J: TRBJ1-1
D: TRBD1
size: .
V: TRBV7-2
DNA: TGTGCCAGCAGCGACCAGACAGGGATCAACACTGAAGCTTTCTTT
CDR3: CASSDQTGINTEAFF

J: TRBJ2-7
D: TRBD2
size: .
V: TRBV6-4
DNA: TGTGCCAGCAGCCCTCAAGCGGGAGTAGTTGACGAGCAGTACTTC
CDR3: CASSPQAGVVDEQYF

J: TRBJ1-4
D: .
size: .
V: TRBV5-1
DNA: TGCGCCAGCAGCTTAAGGGGCAGAAATGAAAAACTGTTTTTT
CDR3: CASSLRGRNEKLFF

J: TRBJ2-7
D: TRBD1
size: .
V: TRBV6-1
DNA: TGTGCCAGCAGTGGAGCTGGACAGGTTGCCTACGAGCAGTACTTC
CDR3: CASSGAGQVAYEQYF

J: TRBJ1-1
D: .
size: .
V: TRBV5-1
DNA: TGCGCCAGCAGCTTGGCCAGGCCTTTACGGGGGGACACTGAAGCTTTCTTT
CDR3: CASSLARPLRGDTEAFF

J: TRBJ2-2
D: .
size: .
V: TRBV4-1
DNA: TGCGCCAGCAGCCTCCAGGACAGCTTTATGGGCGGGGAGCTGTTTTTT
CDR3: CASSLQDSFMGGELFF

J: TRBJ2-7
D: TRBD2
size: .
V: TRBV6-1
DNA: TGTGCCAGCAGTGACCCGGGACTAGCGGGCGAGCAGTACTTC
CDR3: CASSDPGLAGEQYF

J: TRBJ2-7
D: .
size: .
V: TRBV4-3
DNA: TGCGCCAGCAGCCAAGATAGGCAGGGAGGATCCTACGAGCAGTACTTC
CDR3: CASSQDRQGGSYEQYF

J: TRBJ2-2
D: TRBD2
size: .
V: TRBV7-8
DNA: TGTGCCAGCAGCTTCATTAGCGGGAGGGCCCTAAGACCCACCGGGGAGCTGTTTTTT
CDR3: CASSFISGRALRPTGELFF

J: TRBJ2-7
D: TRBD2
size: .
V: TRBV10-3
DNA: TGTGCCATCAGGGTCACTAGCGGGGGAGCGACATCCTACGAGCAGTACTTC
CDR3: CAIRVTSGGATSYEQYF

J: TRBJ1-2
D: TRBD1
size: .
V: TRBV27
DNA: TGTGCCAGCAGTCCCACAGGGGGCCCCTATGGCTACACCTTC
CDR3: CASSPTGGPYGYTF

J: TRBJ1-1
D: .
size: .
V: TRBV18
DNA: TGTGCCAGCTCACGTAGGAGGCGGGGAACGGAGAACACTGAAGCTTTCTTT
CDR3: CASSRRRRGTENTEAFF

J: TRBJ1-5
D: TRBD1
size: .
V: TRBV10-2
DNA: TGCGCCAGCAGGGAAGGACAGGTTAATCAGCCCCAGCATTTT
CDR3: CASREGQVNQPQHF

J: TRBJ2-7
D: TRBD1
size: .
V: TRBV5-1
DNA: TGCGCCAGCACCCCCCAGGGGGCCTACGAGCAGTACTTC
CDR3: CASTPQGAYEQYF

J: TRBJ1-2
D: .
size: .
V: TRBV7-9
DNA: TGTGCCAGCAGCTCACACAGCGGGCCTAATGGCTACACCTTC
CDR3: CASSSHSGPNGYTF

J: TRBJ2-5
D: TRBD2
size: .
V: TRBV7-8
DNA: TGTGCCAGCAGGGTGACTAGCGGGGGCCCCTCCCCCCAGTACTTC
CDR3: CASRVTSGGPSPQYF

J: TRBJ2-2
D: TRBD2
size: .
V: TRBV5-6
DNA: TGTGCCAGCAGCTCCGGGACTAGCGGGCCTTACACCGGGGAGCTGTTTTTT
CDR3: CASSSGTSGPYTGELFF

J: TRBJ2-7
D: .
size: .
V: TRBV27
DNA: TGTGCCAGCAGTCTGACGGCGGGTTACGAGCAGTACTTC
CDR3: CASSLTAGYEQYF

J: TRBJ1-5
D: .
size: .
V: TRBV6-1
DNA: TGTGCCAGCAGTATCCTGAGCAATCAGCCCCAGCATTTT
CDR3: CASSILSNQPQHF

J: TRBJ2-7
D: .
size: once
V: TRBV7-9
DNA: TGTGCCAGCAGTGGAGTCTACGAGCAGTACTTC
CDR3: CASSGVYEQYF

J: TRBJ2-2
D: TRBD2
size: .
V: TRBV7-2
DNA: TGTGCCAGCAGCTTAAGGGCGGGAGGTGTCGGGGAGCTGTTTTTT
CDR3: CASSLRAGGVGELFF

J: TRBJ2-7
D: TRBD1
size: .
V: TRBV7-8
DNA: TGTGCCAGCAGCCTACGGACAGGGGTTTCCTACGAGCAGTACTTC
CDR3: CASSLRTGVSYEQYF

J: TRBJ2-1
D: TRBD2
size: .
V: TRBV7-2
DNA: TGTGCCAGCAGCCCAAAAGCGGGGACCTACAATGAGCAGTTCTTC
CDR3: CASSPKAGTYNEQFF